Reported below is one TCR beta chain. The authors' processing: How many nucleated cells were present was estimated from reference gene primer amplification. TCRdb keeps only in-frame clones here, not all; method: immunoSEQ multiplex PCR. V and J calls and clone size are those listed in that table; D and trimming were worked out from the DNA. The table includes approximately 21,000 clones, around 90% detected once. This CDR3 is 12 amino acids long. CDR1 SNHLY and CDR2 FYNNEI come from the germline V gene. The V gene lost 10 bases and the J gene lost 5 bases, with 14 bases spanning the gap. This sample is part of a study of blood T cell repertoires in COVID-19. For the study at large: Samples taken during acute and convalescent COVID-19 were collected in the United States, Italy and Spain. T cells, B-cell-depleted T cells, or PBMCs provided the cDNA or gDNA that served as material.

The sequenced material came from peripheral blood. This sequence was found in a woman aged 80 or older with active COVID-19. The V gene is TRBV2, the J gene TRBJ2-5; possibly TRBD1 for D (6 bases). The CDR3 coding sequence is TGTGCCAATACAGGGAACTCGGAGACCCAGTACTTC. It is translated as CANTGNSETQYF.